These 24 T cell receptor beta chains originate from one sample sequenced in a study of OX40 agonist ivuxolimab in advanced cancers. Using immunoSEQ multiplex PCR, the repertoire was profiled, and TCRdb retains in-frame clones only, with some absent. The sample holds 65,000 to 85,000 clones; 85% are singletons and the top ten take 3.1%. Specimen: CD4+ or CD8+ T cells sorted from blood, collected in a trial of the OX40 agonist ivuxolimab. The receptors come from an adult with an advanced solid tumor such as melanoma, head and neck, liver or kidney cancer.

This chain links TRBV5-4 with TRBJ2-1; TRBD2 aligns across 9 bases. This CDR3 is built from 16 residues. Germline V gene sequence: CDR1 SGHNT, CDR2 YYREEE (reference sequence). J was trimmed by 4 bases and V by 1 base; bases with no gene match: 6. In DNA form, the CDR3 reads TGTGCCAGCAGCTTGTACAGCGGGGGGAAATACAATGAGCAGTTCTTC. Translated, it gives CASSLYSGGKYNEQFF.

The chain couples TRBV6-5 to TRBJ2-7; weak D call: TRBD2 (5 bases). The V gene's germline CDR1 is MNHEY and CDR2 SVGAGI. V was clipped by 3 bases and J by 6 bases, with 15 bases between them. The CDR3 contains 14 residues. CDR3 sequence reads: CASSYYGRAGEQYF. In DNA, the CDR3 is TGTGCCAGCAGTTATTATGGAAGGGCGGGCGAGCAGTACTTC.

The chain combines TRBV18 with TRBJ1-2; TRBD1 might be the D (6 bases). V shed 3 bases and J shed 4 bases, with 18 bases lying between them. The CDR3 is 16 amino acids. Germline V gene lookup returns CDR1 KGHSH and CDR2 LQKENI. Here the CDR3 reads CASSPGQSRSLYGYTF. CDR3 coding DNA: TGTGCCAGCTCACCTGGACAGTCTCGTTCGCTCTATGGCTACACCTTC.

The genes are TRBV15 and TRBJ2-7, with D possibly being TRBD1 (6 bases). Trimming took 1 base from V and 6 from J, leaving 16 bases between them. CDR3 length equals 15 residues. Germline V gene sequence: CDR1 LNHNV, CDR2 YYDKDF (reference sequence). The CDR3 DNA reads as TGTGCCACCAGCAGAGGGGGTTCCGGACAGACCGAGCAGTACTTC. Translated, it gives CATSRGGSGQTEQYF. Full variable domain (remainder filled in from reference TRBV15 and TRBJ2-7): DAMVIQNPRYQVTQFGKPVTLSCSQTLNHNVMYWYQQKSSQAPKLLFHYYDKDFNNEADTPDNFQSRRPNTSFCFLDIRSPGLGDTAMYLCATSRGGSGQTEQYFGPGTRLTVT.

The CDR3 coding sequence is TGTGCCAGCAGCACCATTATCCGGCCGGATTCACCCCTCCACTTT. This codes for CASSTIIRPDSPLHF. The chain carries TRBV5-4 and TRBJ1-6; no clear D gene. Looked up from germline, CDR1 is SGHNT and CDR2 is YYREEE (reference sequence). V shed 4 bases and J shed 8 bases, with 16 bases lying between them. The CDR3 contains 15 residues.

The chain has TRBV5-4 and TRBJ1-2, with 9 nucleotides matching TRBD1. The CDR3 has 13 residues. V was pared by 1 base and J by 6 bases, with 1 base of the junction left unmatched. Germline V CDR1 and CDR2: SGHNT, YYREEE (reference sequence). The CDR3 sequence: CASSLRTGDGYTF. The CDR3 DNA sequence: TGTGCCAGCAGCTTGAGGACAGGGGATGGCTACACCTTC.

The chain joins TRBV11-2 to TRBJ2-1, with 9 bases fitting TRBD2. Germline V gene data show CDR1 as SGHAT and CDR2 as FQNNGV. The CDR3 is made up of 15 amino acids. V shed 1 base and J 7 bases; nucleotides not matched to a gene: 5. CDR3 nucleotides: TGTGCCAGCAGCTTAGGGCGGGGGGGCACTAATGAGCAGTTCTTC. Amino acids: CASSLGRGGTNEQFF.

This CDR3 reads CASSLYPQVGTEAFF. The CDR3 region has the DNA TGTGCCAGCAGCTTGTACCCCCAGGTGGGAACTGAAGCTTTCTTT. This sequence joins TRBV5-8 and TRBJ1-1; D gene unclear. The CDR3 extends over 15 amino acids. The V end was cut by 1 base, the J end by 5 bases, with 15 bases between. Germline-derived CDR1 and CDR2 are SGHTS and YDEGEE.

The V call is TRBV7-3, the J call TRBJ2-7, with D possibly being TRBD2 (6 bases). Germline CDR1 reads SGHTA; CDR2 reads FQGTGA. The CDR3 spans 12 residues. The germline V and J ends were trimmed by 5 bases and 12 bases, with 17 bases remaining between them. The CDR3 region is CASSPGERRPYF. The CDR3 nucleotides are TGTGCCAGCAGCCCGGGGGAGAGGAGACCGTACTTC.

V usage is TRBV5-4 and J usage is TRBJ1-1; 8 bases map to TRBD1. The germline CDR1 and CDR2 sequences are SGHNT and YYREEE (reference sequence). Trimming removed 0 bases from V and 1 base from J; junction bases left unmatched: 5. The CDR3 sequence is 16 residues long. The CDR3 bases are TGTGCCAGCAGCTTGGGCAGGGGGCGGGAGAACACTGAAGCTTTCTTT. Its translation is CASSLGRGRENTEAFF.

This sequence joins TRBV4-1 and TRBJ1-2; tentatively, D is TRBD1 (5 bases). CDR1 MGHRA and CDR2 YSYEKL come from the germline V gene. V was shortened by 1 base and J by 7 bases, with 16 bases between the two germline ends. The length of the CDR3 is 15 residues. CDR3 coding DNA: TGCGCCAGCAGCCAAGGGGACGGAGCCATGGGTGGCTACACCTTC. As protein: CASSQGDGAMGGYTF.

V usage is TRBV28 and J usage is TRBJ1-1; D might be TRBD1 (5 bases). V lost 3 bases and J lost 6, with 11 bases in between. The CDR3 runs 13 residues. The germline V gene has CDR1 MDHEN and CDR2 SYDVKM. The CDR3 nucleotides read TGTGCCAGCAGTTTTGGAGACAGACCTGAAGCTTTCTTT. Amino acid sequence: CASSFGDRPEAFF.

V and J are TRBV5-8 and TRBJ2-7; no clear D gene. This CDR3 contains 10 residues. V was trimmed by 4 bases and J by 5 bases, leaving 4 bases between them. Germline V lookup: CDR1 SGHTS, CDR2 YDEGEE. The CDR3 DNA sequence: TGTGCCAGCAGCCTAAACGAGCAGTACTTC. Protein product: CASSLNEQYF. Combining the CDR3 with reference TRBV5-8 and TRBJ2-7 gives the whole variable domain EAGVTQSPTHLIKTRGQQATLRCSPISGHTSVYWYQQALGLGLQFLLWYDEGEERNRGNFPPRFSGRQFPNYSSELNVNALELEDSALYLCASSLNEQYFGPGTRLTVT.

V and J are TRBV7-2 and TRBJ2-4, with 8 bases matching TRBD2. This CDR3 contains 16 residues. Germline V CDR1 and CDR2: SGHTA, FQGNSA. With 1 base clipped from V and 6 bases from J, the junction kept 8 bases outside the gene matches. Written as DNA, the CDR3 is TGTGCCAGCAGCTTAGGATTGGGCGGGGGGAGAAACATTCAGTACTTC. This codes for CASSLGLGGGRNIQYF.

This chain connects TRBV11-2 to TRBJ1-2, with D unresolved. The CDR3 spans 11 residues. Germline V gene lookup returns CDR1 SGHAT and CDR2 FQNNGV. The V end lost 4 bases, the J end lost 8 bases, and 8 bases lay between the germline ends. CDR3 in DNA: TGTGCCAGCAGCTGGACTGGGGGCTACACCTTC. Its translation: CASSWTGGYTF.

The CDR3 bases are TGTGCCAGCAGCCCCGGGCCAAGGAACGGTGAAGCTTTCTTT. It yields the protein CASSPGPRNGEAFF. The J gene is TRBJ1-1, the V gene TRBV7-3; D gene unclear. Germline CDR1 is SGHTA and CDR2 is FQGTGA. The V end was cut by 5 bases, the J end by 7 bases, with 17 bases between. CDR3 length: 14 residues.

The chain has TRBV9 and TRBJ2-2, with D unclear. V was cut by 0 bases and J by 1 base, with 10 bases left in between. CDR1 SGDLS and CDR2 YYNGEE come from the germline V gene. The CDR3 contains 16 residues. In DNA, the CDR3 is TGTGCCAGCAGCGTAGGATTCCAGAAGAACACCGGGGAGCTGTTTTTT. Amino acids: CASSVGFQKNTGELFF.

Judged by abundance, this clone is medium-sized. The chain has TRBV2 and TRBJ1-3; D gene uncertain. V dropped 1 base and J dropped 3 bases, with 7 bases sitting between them. The CDR3 loop spans 14 amino acids. The V gene's germline CDR1 is SNHLY and CDR2 FYNNEI. In DNA, the CDR3 is TGTGCCAGCAGTGAAGAGGGTTTTGGAAACACCATATATTTT. This encodes CASSEEGFGNTIYF.

V is TRBV5-6 and J is TRBJ2-5; D uncertain. Germline loops: CDR1 SGHDT, CDR2 YYEEEE. The length of the CDR3 is 14 residues. Trimming left V 1 base short and J 5 bases short, with 12 bases between. The DNA of the CDR3 is TGTGCCAGCAGCTTGATAGGGTGGGGTGAGACCCAGTACTTC. Its translation: CASSLIGWGETQYF.

The sample holds one count of this clone. The V gene is TRBV5-1, the J gene TRBJ2-5, with 9 positions matching TRBD1. V trimming: 1 base; J trimming: 4 bases; junction bases outside the gene matches: 8. Per germline, CDR1 SGHRS and CDR2 YFSETQ. The CDR3 loop spans 16 amino acids. The CDR3 nucleotides are TGCGCCAGCAGCTTGAGTACAGGGGGCTTTGGAGAGACCCAGTACTTC. Amino acids: CASSLSTGGFGETQYF.

This chain uses TRBV6-6 with TRBJ1-3; D possibly corresponds to TRBD1 (5 bases). Trimming removed 6 bases from V and 0 bases from J, with 9 bases in between. CDR1 and CDR2 (germline): MNHNY, SVGAGI (reference sequence). The CDR3 consists of 14 residues. CDR3 in DNA: TGTGCCAGCAGGGTTCAGGGCTCTGGAAACACCATATATTTT. This gives the protein CASRVQGSGNTIYF.

The chain links TRBV20-1 to TRBJ1-1; unclear D gene. Looked up from germline, CDR1 is DFQATT and CDR2 is SNEGSKA (reference sequence). V was clipped by 2 bases and J by 5 bases, with 6 bases between them. This CDR3 has 11 residues. CDR3 bases: TGCAGTGCTAGACCCGGGACTGAAGCTTTCTTT. It codes for CSARPGTEAFF.

This chain links TRBV14 with TRBJ1-1; weak D call: TRBD1 (5 bases). The CDR3 totals 12 residues. Per germline, CDR1 SGHDN and CDR2 FVKESK. Trimming took 0 bases from V and 7 from J, leaving 6 bases between them. The chain's CDR3 is CASSQDTGEAFF. The CDR3 bases are TGTGCCAGCAGCCAAGATACAGGTGAAGCTTTCTTT.

The rearrangement joins TRBV4-3 to TRBJ2-3; TRBD2 aligns across 7 bases. Germline CDR1 and CDR2: LGHNA and YSLEER. V was clipped by 10 bases and J by 4 bases; unmatched bases: 11. There are 14 residues in the CDR3. The chain's CDR3 is CATASGKLADTQYF. CDR3 nucleotide sequence: TGCGCCACGGCTAGCGGCAAGTTAGCAGATACGCAGTATTTT.